Here is one TCR beta chain with its context. The CDR3 runs 15 residues. Per germline, CDR1 SGHDT and CDR2 YYEEEE. V dropped 4 bases and J dropped 5 bases, with 18 bases sitting between them. This sample is drawn from a study of OX40 agonist ivuxolimab in advanced cancers. Clones were sequenced by immunoSEQ multiplex PCR, and TCRdb holds only the in-frame ones, with some missing. This sample yields tens of thousands of clones, of which 70% to 90% are seen a single time; 2.5% to 3.5% belongs to the top ten. V usage is TRBV5-6 and J usage is TRBJ1-2, with D unclear. Sequencing was performed on CD4+ or CD8+ T cells sorted from blood, taken in a trial of the OX40 agonist ivuxolimab. This sequence was found in an adult with an advanced solid tumor such as melanoma, head and neck, liver or kidney cancer. CDR3 region: CASSNPGGEVYGYTF. CDR3 sequence (DNA): TGTGCCAGCAGCAACCCGGGTGGAGAGGTGTATGGCTACACCTTC.